This record covers a single TCR beta chain. Its antigen is not yet known. Base qualities are not at hand, and no much larger clone is one base apart. This sample was included in a study of response to subunit inactivated influenza vaccine (dated by TCRdb to between 2017 and 2018). The study in broad terms: Deep quantitative profiling of the T cell receptor repertoire was used in the study to follow responses to a trivalent subunit inactivated influenza vaccine.

The full study reports these points: It was suggested by the authors that each seasonal influenza vaccination may recruit only a limited number of new T cells.

Preparation of the library involved RT-PCR. This sample was sequenced with an Illumina HiSeq 2500. In TCRdb, the public reads were trimmed at Q25 with fastp and aligned with MiXCR, with productive beta chains retained. Rows are combined by CDR3 protein, so each entry shows the most common genes and DNA. Counted in this sample were some 500,000 distinct CDR3 sequences; less than 30% of them appeared once. In total, the top ten clones hold approximately 2% of the sample. CDR1 and CDR2 were assigned from the germline V gene as SQVTM and ANQGSEA. There are 15 amino acids in the CDR3, from cysteine to phenylalanine inclusive. Only the CDR3 DNA stays, 45 bases, in frame from base 1. Relative to germline, V is 1 base shorter and J is 0 bases shorter, with 10 bases between their ends.

This receptor was obtained from a man aged 45-65 years who received an inactivated influenza vaccine. Donor details come from another sample of the same person, matched by shared clones. The sequence is built from TRBV29-1 and TRBJ2-1, with the D gene not confidently named. This material consisted of CD4+ T cells sorted from PBMCs, taken 5 to 6 days after vaccination. CDR3 sequence: CSVEGVVNSYNEQFF. The nucleotide sequence is TGCAGCGTTGAAGGGGTAGTTAACTCCTACAATGAGCAGTTCTTC.